The text below deals with one T cell receptor beta chain. Its antigen is still unknown. This sample is drawn from a study of OX40 agonist ivuxolimab in advanced cancers. Across the study: It was ivuxolimab, an agonistic anti-OX40 (CD134) antibody, that patients were treated with. Dose-escalation patients' cancers were hepatocellular carcinoma, melanoma, renal cell or head and neck cancer.

CDR3 length: 13 amino acids. Germline values: CDR1 MNHNS, CDR2 SASEGT. With 4 bases clipped from V and 5 bases from J, the junction kept 3 bases outside the gene matches. Generated by immunoSEQ multiplex PCR, the TCRdb table keeps only in-frame clones and is missing some. Of some 30,000 clones listed, about 92% are singletons. Study observations and caveats: Expanded clones tended on average to be more numerous among CD8+ T cells than CD4+.

The TCR comes from an adult with an advanced solid tumor such as melanoma, head and neck, liver or kidney cancer. The sequencing used CD4+ or CD8+ T cells sorted from blood, collected in a trial of the OX40 agonist ivuxolimab. The chain links TRBV6-1 to TRBJ2-5; 8 bases agree with TRBD1. The CDR3 sequence is CASSADREETQYF. The CDR3, as DNA: TGTGCCAGCAGTGCGGACAGGGAGGAGACCCAGTACTTC.